This T cell receptor beta chain was found in a study of shared clonotypes between healthy human individuals. Germline V gene sequence: CDR1 MNHNS, CDR2 SASEGT. V was trimmed by 2 bases and J by 5 bases, leaving 13 bases between them. This CDR3 has 15 residues. Libraries were prepared by immunoSEQ multiplex PCR; TCRdb keeps only in-frame clonotypes and omits some of them. The sample consists of under 650,000 clones, about 96% of them appearing once. This rearrangement joins TRBV6-1 to TRBJ1-5, with unresolved D. This sequence was found in a woman under 40 in good health. Sequences were obtained from naive CD4+ T cells sorted from blood. Stated subset: CD45RA+ positively selected. The CDR3 DNA sequence: TGTGCCAGCAGTGAAATTGGAGGGAGGGATCAGCCCCAGCATTTT. It codes for CASSEIGGRDQPQHF.